Described below is a single TCR beta chain sequence and its context. No antigen is known for it. The germline V gene encodes CDR1 LGHDT and CDR2 YNNKEL (reference sequence). The CDR3 length is 14 residues. From the 5' RACE reads, TCRdb lists one entry per CDR3 protein and no DNA. The sample table includes 440,000 or so distinct CDR3 sequences. This specimen belongs to a study of monozygotic twins with inflammatory bowel disease. Findings and caveats of the study: Subtypes among T cells remained indistinguishable.

The sample comprised blood. The chain employs TRBV3-1 and TRBJ1-2. This TCR was sampled from a human donor with ulcerative colitis or Crohn's disease, or a healthy co-twin of an affected twin (not recorded which). The CDR3 is CASSQDLPGLGYTF.